This TCR beta chain was sequenced for a study of T cell responses to AZD1222 COVID-19 vaccine. Generated by immunoSEQ multiplex PCR, the TCRdb table keeps only in-frame clones and is missing some. The sample contains roughly 100,000 clones, around 90% of which appear only once. CDR1 is LGHNA, CDR2 YNFKEQ, per germline. CDR3 length: 15 residues. General study points: The donor group comprised mostly white British people and more females; the analysis possibly underestimated clonal diversity. The repertoires were collected only after the peak T cell response.

Concerning this clone itself: The antigen is undetermined. A read error may account for a junction end that differs from germline.

The rearrangement uses TRBV4-2 and TRBJ2-5; the D gene is possibly TRBD2 (5 bases). Specimen: peripheral blood, collected on day 0 of AZD1222 vaccination. The clonotype comes from an adult in good health. The CDR3: CASNQGMSGQETQYF. The CDR3 bases are TGTGCCAGCAACCAAGGCATGAGCGGCCAAGAGACCCAGTACTTC.